These 26 T cell receptor beta chains share one sample of origin, sequenced in a study of blood T cell repertoires in COVID-19. Sequencing used immunoSEQ multiplex PCR; TCRdb keeps in-frame clones, though not all of them. The table lists 250,000 to 350,000 clones, roughly 90% of them singletons. Sequencing input: PBMCs or T cells enriched from blood (not recorded which). Source of these receptors: a woman younger than 45 who had recovered from COVID-19.

The V gene is TRBV28, the J gene TRBJ1-5; 9 bases map to TRBD1. CDR3 length equals 14 residues. Trimming cost V 7 bases and J 7 bases; bases outside gene matches: 8. From germline, CDR1 is MDHEN and CDR2 SYDVKM. CDR3 sequence: CASNPGQGGQPQHF. The CDR3 nucleotides read TGTGCCAGCAACCCGGGACAGGGTGGACAGCCCCAGCATTTT. The full variable domain, completed using reference TRBV28 and TRBJ1-5, is DVKVTQSSRYLVKRTGEKVFLECVQDMDHENMFWYRQDPGLGLRLIYFSYDVKMKEKGDIPEGYSVSREKKERFSLILESASTNQTSMYLCASNPGQGGQPQHFGDGTRLSIL.

The V gene is TRBV28, the J gene TRBJ1-6, with D possibly TRBD1 on 5 matching bases. Germline-derived CDR1 and CDR2 are MDHEN and SYDVKM. V was cut by 8 bases and J by 6 bases, with 17 bases left in between. The CDR3 is 15 amino acids. The CDR3 spells CASSPGGGPNSPLHF. The CDR3 bases are TGTGCCAGCTCCCCGGGGGGGGGACCTAATTCACCCCTCCACTTT.

This clone is a singleton in its sample. V gene TRBV3-1 (or the pseudogene TRBV3-2) combines with J gene TRBJ1-1; D gene unclear. The CDR3 loop spans 12 amino acids. V lost 4 bases and J 5 bases, leaving 8 bases between the germline ends. CDR1 and CDR2 (germline): LGHDT, YNNKEL (reference sequence). The chain's CDR3 is CASSLRGTEAFF. For the CDR3, the DNA is TGTGCCAGCAGCCTCAGAGGGACTGAAGCTTTCTTT.

V is TRBV28 and J is TRBJ1-1, with TRBD1 identical over 8 bases. Trimming cost V 6 bases and J 6 bases; bases outside gene matches: 6. Germline values: CDR1 MDHEN, CDR2 SYDVKM. This CDR3 is 13 amino acids long. CDR3 amino acids: CASRPQGGAEAFF. The CDR3 region has the DNA TGTGCCAGCAGACCACAGGGGGGCGCTGAAGCTTTCTTT.

CDR3 DNA: TGCAGCGTTGGGGGGGTAGCAGGGAACTATGGCTACACCTTC. Translating it yields CSVGGVAGNYGYTF. The chain employs TRBV29-1 and TRBJ1-2, with D possibly TRBD1 on 5 matching bases. The V gene's germline CDR1 is SQVTM and CDR2 ANQGSEA. The germline V and J ends were trimmed by 4 bases and 2 bases, with 14 bases remaining between them. CDR3 length: 14 residues.

This rearrangement joins TRBV19 to TRBJ2-7; D gene uncertain. V lost 5 bases and J 0 bases, leaving 8 bases between the germline ends. The CDR3 length is 13 residues. Looked up from germline, CDR1 is LNHDA and CDR2 is SQIVND (reference sequence). The CDR3 DNA sequence: TGTGCCAGTAGTTTGAGTTCCTCCTACGAGCAGTACTTC. Translated, it gives CASSLSSSYEQYF.

This chain links TRBV5-5 with TRBJ1-2; 7 bases match TRBD1. The CDR3 has 14 amino acids. CDR1 is SGHKS, CDR2 YYEKEE, per germline (reference sequence). The V segment lost 3 bases and the J segment 4 bases; nucleotides outside the gene matches: 6. As DNA, the CDR3 is TGTGCCAGCAGCTCCCTGACAGGGATCTATGGCTACACCTTC. Amino acids: CASSSLTGIYGYTF.

The genes are TRBV6-5 and TRBJ1-4, with 9 bases lining up with TRBD1. The length of the CDR3 is 14 residues. V dropped 5 bases and J dropped 8; count of bases not matched to a gene: 6. Germline V CDR1 and CDR2: MNHEY, SVGAGI. Here the CDR3 reads CASSMTGGREKLFF. DNA of the CDR3: TGTGCCAGCAGTATGACAGGGGGACGAGAAAAACTGTTTTTT.

This sequence joins TRBV5-1 and TRBJ2-1; D call uncertain. The germline CDR1 and CDR2 sequences are SGHRS and YFSETQ. The CDR3 covers 13 residues. Trimming shortened V by 4 bases and J by 4 bases, and 9 bases separated the two germline ends. The CDR3 DNA reads as TGCGCCAGCAGCGGCGGCAATTACAATGAGCAGTTCTTC. This gives the protein CASSGGNYNEQFF.

J is TRBJ1-6 and V is TRBV5-1; the match to TRBD1 covers 8 bases. The ends lost 4 bases at V and 9 bases at J; junction bases unmatched: 6. The CDR3 runs to 14 residues. Germline values: CDR1 SGHRS, CDR2 YFSETQ. The CDR3 reads CASSTGQGSSPLHF. The DNA of the CDR3 is TGCGCCAGCAGCACAGGACAGGGCAGTTCACCCCTCCACTTT.

V is TRBV5-4 and J is TRBJ1-1; TRBD1 agrees at 7 bases. The V segment lost 9 bases and the J segment 2 bases; nucleotides outside the gene matches: 7. This CDR3 is 13 amino acids long. The germline V gene has CDR1 SGHNT and CDR2 YYREEE (reference sequence). The CDR3 sequence: CATSGQLNTEAFF. Here the CDR3 DNA reads TGTGCCACTTCGGGACAGCTCAACACTGAAGCTTTCTTT.

The gene calls are TRBV28 and TRBJ1-2; 7 bases agree with TRBD1. This CDR3 spans 14 amino acids. The V gene end was trimmed by 2 bases and the J gene end by 6 bases; junction bases not matched to a gene: 6. Germline V lookup: CDR1 MDHEN, CDR2 SYDVKM. The CDR3 DNA follows: TGTGCCAGCAGTTTAATGGGCAGGGGGAATGGCTACACCTTC. It codes for CASSLMGRGNGYTF.

In DNA, the CDR3 is TGTGCCAGCACAGGCAGGTTGAGCCAAAAACTGTTTTTT. This encodes CASTGRLSQKLFF. The chain couples TRBV2 to TRBJ1-4; no firm D call. The germline V gene has CDR1 SNHLY and CDR2 FYNNEI. CDR3 length: 13 amino acids. V shed 7 bases and J shed 9 bases, with 15 bases lying between them.

This clone was picked up a small number of times. The chain employs TRBV27 and TRBJ2-7; 10 nucleotides line up with TRBD2. There are 18 residues in the CDR3. Germline CDR1 and CDR2: MNHEY and SMNVEV (reference sequence). V was pared by 5 bases and J by 6 bases, with 19 bases of the junction left unmatched. CDR3 protein: CASSLRPSGGHLGFEQYF. The CDR3, as DNA: TGTGCCAGCAGTCTTAGGCCTAGCGGGGGCCACCTTGGTTTCGAGCAGTACTTC.

The V gene is TRBV14, the J gene TRBJ2-3; the D gene is possibly TRBD2 (5 bases). Trimming removed 4 bases from V and 5 bases from J, with 10 bases in between. The germline V gene encodes CDR1 SGHDN and CDR2 FVKESK. This CDR3 spans 13 amino acids. For the CDR3, the DNA is TGTGCCAGCAGCCCCCGAGGAGGAGATACGCAGTATTTT. Amino acid sequence: CASSPRGGDTQYF.

The rearrangement joins TRBV28 to TRBJ1-1, with a possible D match to TRBD1 (6 bases). V was shortened by 6 bases and J by 1 base, with 6 bases between the two germline ends. This CDR3 has 12 amino acids. Germline CDR1 reads MDHEN; CDR2 reads SYDVKM. The CDR3 spells CASRTGNTEAFF. The CDR3 bases are TGTGCCAGCAGGACAGGGAACACTGAAGCTTTCTTT.

This clone appeared a single time. The chain employs TRBV4-3 and TRBJ2-3; D is possibly TRBD2 (6 bases). Germline CDR1 reads LGHNA; CDR2 reads YSLEER. This CDR3 is 19 amino acids long. V lost 1 base, J lost 3 bases, and 23 bases lay in between. The CDR3 DNA follows: TGCGCCAGCAGCCAAGTATACGGACTACCCGGTACTGGGACAGATACGCAGTATTTT. It translates to CASSQVYGLPGTGTDTQYF.

The chain recombines TRBV6-5 with TRBJ1-2; a weak D match, TRBD1 (5 bases). V was pared by 0 bases and J by 6 bases, with 17 bases between. Germline loops: CDR1 MNHEY, CDR2 SVGAGI. The CDR3 spans 16 residues. This CDR3 is CASSYSITGRSHGYTF. The CDR3 DNA reads as TGTGCCAGCAGTTACTCGATTACAGGACGGTCGCATGGCTACACCTTC.

This chain links TRBV28 with TRBJ2-3; D perhaps matches TRBD2 (6 bases). This CDR3 has 14 amino acids. Per the germline V gene, CDR1 is MDHEN and CDR2 is SYDVKM. Trimming removed 5 bases from V and 3 bases from J, with 12 bases in between. In nucleotides, the CDR3 is TGTGCCAGCAGTGCAGCGGGTAGTACAGATACGCAGTATTTT. As protein: CASSAAGSTDTQYF.

The chain recombines TRBV9 with TRBJ2-7, with TRBD1 matching 11 bases. This CDR3 is built from 16 residues. With 0 bases clipped from V and 3 bases from J, the junction kept 5 bases outside the gene matches. Germline CDR1 SGDLS, CDR2 YYNGEE. The CDR3 DNA reads as TGTGCCAGCAGCGTAGGGACAGGGGGCCCCTTCTACGAGCAGTACTTC. It specifies CASSVGTGGPFYEQYF.

The V gene is TRBV7-9, the J gene TRBJ2-3, with 9 bases aligning to TRBD2. The V and J ends lost 8 bases and 4 bases, in that order; junction bases with no gene match: 10. There are 15 residues in the CDR3. The germline V gene has CDR1 SEHNR and CDR2 FQNEAQ (reference sequence). CDR3 coding DNA: TGTGCCAGCCCCATTGGTAGCGGGAGATCAGATACGCAGTATTTT. Protein: CASPIGSGRSDTQYF.

CDR3 region: CASSYQPSWSSDTQYF. DNA for the CDR3: TGTGCCAGCAGTTACCAACCCTCGTGGAGCTCAGATACGCAGTATTTT. This chain connects TRBV6-5 to TRBJ2-3; D unclear. The germline V gene has CDR1 MNHEY and CDR2 SVGAGI. The CDR3 loop spans 16 amino acids. V was cut by 2 bases and J by 4 bases, with 16 bases left in between.

V usage is TRBV2 and J usage is TRBJ2-1; 11 bases fit TRBD2. Germline V gives CDR1 SNHLY, CDR2 FYNNEI. CDR3 length equals 13 residues. The ends lost 6 bases at V and 10 bases at J; junction bases unmatched: 5. CDR3 protein: CASRLASGREQFF. DNA for the CDR3: TGTGCCAGCAGACTAGCTAGCGGGAGGGAGCAGTTCTTC.

The chain recombines TRBV4-1 with TRBJ1-1, with 9 nucleotides matching TRBD1. V gave up 2 bases and J gave up 6 bases; unmatched junction bases: 7. The CDR3 loop spans 15 amino acids. Germline V gives CDR1 MGHRA, CDR2 YSYEKL. The CDR3 bases are TGCGCCAGCAGCCAACTTCAACAGGGGGCCGCTGAAGCTTTCTTT. It encodes CASSQLQQGAAEAFF.

This clone occurred once. The V call is TRBV6-5, the J call TRBJ2-3, with D perhaps TRBD1 (6 bases). The ends were cut back, 6 bases at V and 5 bases at J, with 18 bases in the middle. Germline-derived CDR1 and CDR2 are MNHEY and SVGAGI. This CDR3 has 15 residues. CDR3 DNA sequence: TGTGCCAGCAGGGGGGCCAGGGCTGGTGGAGATACGCAGTATTTT. Protein sequence: CASRGARAGGDTQYF.

V and J are TRBV9 and TRBJ1-1; the D is unclear. Germline V gene sequence: CDR1 SGDLS, CDR2 YYNGEE. This CDR3 has 14 amino acids. The V end was cut by 0 bases, the J end by 1 base, with 7 bases between. CDR3 DNA sequence: TGTGCCAGCAGCGTAGTCGGTGGGAACACTGAAGCTTTCTTT. Its translation: CASSVVGGNTEAFF. Variable domain in full (rest from reference TRBV9 and TRBJ1-1): DSGVTQTPKHLITATGQRVTLRCSPRSGDLSVYWYQQSLDQGLQFLIQYYNGEERAKGNILERFSAQQFPDLHSELNLSSLELGDSALYFCASSVVGGNTEAFFGQGTRLTVV.